The 21 T cell receptor beta chains below all came from one sample that was sequenced in a study of T cell responses to AZD1222 COVID-19 vaccine. The repertoire was sequenced with immunoSEQ multiplex PCR; TCRdb's copy has only in-frame clones and lacks some. Counted here are about 120,000 clones, approximately 90% occurring once; the ten biggest clones make up 2.4%. The starting material was peripheral blood, obtained on day 0 of AZD1222 vaccination. The receptor source for this set is an adult in good health.

The gene calls are TRBV28 and TRBJ2-3; the D is unclear. This CDR3 has 11 residues. Looked up from germline, CDR1 is MDHEN and CDR2 is SYDVKM. Trimming took 6 bases from V and 6 from J, leaving 7 bases between them. The CDR3 loop reads CASSVRDTQYF. In DNA, the CDR3 is TGTGCCAGCAGCGTCCGCGATACGCAGTATTTT.

The chain is built from TRBV29-1 and TRBJ1-1; D possibly corresponds to TRBD1 (5 bases). The V end was cut by 4 bases, the J end by 4 bases, with 7 bases between. In germline, CDR1 is SQVTM, CDR2 ANQGSEA. The CDR3 loop spans 11 amino acids. The CDR3 protein is CSVAGSTEAFF. The CDR3 bases are TGCAGCGTTGCAGGGAGCACTGAAGCTTTCTTT.

As DNA, the CDR3 is TGTGCCAGCTCACCAACCGGGACAGTGGAAACCAATCAGCCCCAGCATTTT. Translation gives CASSPTGTVETNQPQHF. This chain uses TRBV18 with TRBJ1-5, with TRBD1 identical over 7 bases. CDR1 and CDR2 from the germline V gene are KGHSH and LQKENI. J was trimmed by 3 bases and V by 2 bases; bases with no gene match: 10. The CDR3 has 17 residues.

The rearrangement uses TRBV5-1 and TRBJ1-6; D not certain. The CDR3 sequence is 13 residues long. Germline loops: CDR1 SGHRS, CDR2 YFSETQ. Trimming took 3 bases from V and 9 from J, leaving 10 bases between them. The CDR3 is CASSSDRGSPLHF. CDR3 DNA sequence: TGCGCCAGCAGCTCAGACCGGGGTTCACCCCTCCACTTT.

The rearrangement uses TRBV19 and TRBJ2-3; D gene unclear. V gave up 3 bases and J gave up 6 bases, with 10 bases separating them. The length of the CDR3 is 13 residues. Germline V gene data show CDR1 as LNHDA and CDR2 as SQIVND (reference sequence). CDR3 amino acids: CASSMDPRDTQYF. The CDR3 DNA reads TGTGCCAGTAGTATGGACCCACGGGATACGCAGTATTTT.

This chain links TRBV5-1 with TRBJ2-1; 8 nucleotides align to TRBD2. The CDR3 totals 16 residues. The trim removed 0 bases at V and 5 bases at J, leaving 7 bases unmatched. CDR1 and CDR2 from the germline V gene are SGHRS and YFSETQ. The CDR3 DNA reads as TGCGCCAGCAGCTTGGCGGTGGGGACTAGGGACAATGAGCAGTTCTTC. Translation gives CASSLAVGTRDNEQFF.

J is TRBJ1-2 and V is TRBV29-1; D remains ambiguous. Germline V gene sequence: CDR1 SQVTM, CDR2 ANQGSEA. Trimming pared 4 bases from V and 13 bases from J, leaving 10 bases between. This CDR3 region has 9 residues. CDR3 nucleotides: TGCAGCGTTGCGGGAGGGCGCACCTTC. Translating gives CSVAGGRTF.

This rearrangement joins TRBV3-1 (or the pseudogene TRBV3-2) to TRBJ1-2; unclear D gene. V lost 1 base and J 1 base, leaving 16 bases between the germline ends. This CDR3 has 17 residues. Germline V CDR1 and CDR2: LGHDT, YNNKEL (reference sequence). The CDR3 spells CASSQVTGRSHNYGYTF. As DNA, the CDR3 is TGTGCCAGCAGCCAAGTCACCGGCCGGAGCCATAACTATGGCTACACCTTC.

The chain uses TRBV7-9 and TRBJ2-3; D remains unclear. Trimming left V 3 bases short and J 6 bases short, with 10 bases between. The CDR3 is 13 amino acids. Germline loops: CDR1 SEHNR, CDR2 FQNEAQ (reference sequence). CDR3 amino acids: CASSFGPWDTQYF. CDR3 nucleotides: TGTGCCAGCAGCTTTGGGCCCTGGGATACGCAGTATTTT.

This clone was observed a handful of times. The DNA for the CDR3 is TGTGCCAGCAGTGTTCGATCAATTCCTTATAATTCACCCCTCCACTTT. It translates to CASSVRSIPYNSPLHF. The rearrangement uses TRBV2 and TRBJ1-6; unclear D gene. CDR3 length: 16 amino acids. Germline V gives CDR1 SNHLY, CDR2 FYNNEI. The V gene lost 4 bases and the J gene lost 4 bases, with 14 bases spanning the gap.

The rearrangement joins TRBV6-5 to TRBJ2-7; TRBD1 aligns across 7 bases. This CDR3 has 15 amino acids. Looked up from germline, CDR1 is MNHEY and CDR2 is SVGAGI. V gave up 7 bases and J gave up 3 bases; unmatched junction bases: 12. The CDR3 DNA sequence: TGTGCCAGCACCATACGGGCTTCAGGGGGCTACGAGCAGTACTTC. As protein: CASTIRASGGYEQYF.

The gene calls are TRBV28 and TRBJ2-3, with 13 bases identical to TRBD2. The CDR3 is 17 amino acids. Germline-derived CDR1 and CDR2 are MDHEN and SYDVKM. The junction had 12 bases not matched to a gene; V was cut back by 5 bases and J by 7 bases. The CDR3 reads CASSATSGRTMMHTQYF. For the CDR3, the DNA is TGTGCCAGCAGTGCGACTAGCGGGAGGACCATGATGCATACGCAGTATTTT. Drawing the rest from reference TRBV28 and TRBJ2-3, the complete variable domain is DVKVTQSSRYLVKRTGEKVFLECVQDMDHENMFWYRQDPGLGLRLIYFSYDVKMKEKGDIPEGYSVSREKKERFSLILESASTNQTSMYLCASSATSGRTMMHTQYFGPGTRLTVL.

This chain uses TRBV14 with TRBJ2-5, with D perhaps matching TRBD2 (7 bases). CDR3 length: 14 amino acids. V gave up 4 bases and J gave up 2 bases, with 11 bases separating them. Germline V gives CDR1 SGHDN, CDR2 FVKESK. The CDR3 sequence: CASSPKGGQETQYF. CDR3 coding DNA: TGTGCCAGCAGCCCTAAGGGGGGGCAAGAGACCCAGTACTTC.

This CDR3 reads CASSVARSTEAFF. CDR3 coding DNA: TGTGCCAGCAGCGTAGCAAGGTCCACTGAAGCTTTCTTT. V is TRBV9 and J is TRBJ1-1; no definite D call. The CDR3 consists of 13 residues. Germline V gives CDR1 SGDLS, CDR2 YYNGEE. The V end was cut by 0 bases, the J end by 4 bases, with 7 bases between.

The J gene is TRBJ2-7, the V gene TRBV11-2; 14 bases map to TRBD2. The CDR3 consists of 17 residues. J gave up 5 bases and V 5 bases, and 11 bases lay outside the gene matches. Germline V gene lookup returns CDR1 SGHAT and CDR2 FQNNGV. In DNA form, the CDR3 reads TGTGCCAGCAGCCGAGGACTAGCGGGAGGCCTGATGCACGAGCAGTACTTC. Residues: CASSRGLAGGLMHEQYF.

This clone was seen more than once but under ten times. The chain links TRBV30 to TRBJ2-4; D call uncertain. V lost 0 bases to trimming and J lost 2 bases, with 14 bases between them. The CDR3 runs 16 residues. Germline loops: CDR1 GTSNPN, CDR2 SVGIG (reference sequence). The CDR3 is CAWSVGRVGTKNIQYF. The CDR3 DNA sequence: TGTGCCTGGAGTGTCGGTAGGGTTGGCACCAAAAACATTCAGTACTTC. Based on the CDR3 plus reference TRBV30 and TRBJ2-4, the full variable domain is SQTIHQWPATLVQPVGSPLSLECTVEGTSNPNLYWYRQAAGRGLQLLFYSVGIGQISSEVPQNLSASRPQDRQFILSSKKLLLSDSGFYLCAWSVGRVGTKNIQYFGAGTRLSVL.

This chain joins TRBV18 and TRBJ1-4, with 8 bases identical to TRBD1. This CDR3 has 15 amino acids. Germline CDR1 reads KGHSH; CDR2 reads LQKENI. After removal of 6 bases from V and 3 bases from J, the junction contained 6 bases not matched to a gene. DNA of the CDR3: TGTGCCAGCTCTCCGGACAGGGCGGCTAATGAAAAACTGTTTTTT. The encoded protein is CASSPDRAANEKLFF.

The chain uses TRBV29-1 and TRBJ1-1; TRBD1 might be the D (6 bases). The ends were cut back, 7 bases at V and 5 bases at J, with 17 bases in the middle. CDR3 size: 13 residues. Germline V gives CDR1 SQVTM, CDR2 ANQGSEA. In DNA, the CDR3 is TGCAGCGCCAACCTACAGGGAGGAACTGAAGCTTTCTTT. This encodes CSANLQGGTEAFF.

The V and J genes are TRBV15 and TRBJ1-1, with D unclear. The V gene lost 0 bases and the J gene lost 1 base, with 9 bases spanning the gap. Germline CDR1 and CDR2: LNHNV and YYDKDF (reference sequence). The CDR3 spans 15 residues. The CDR3 nucleotides are TGTGCCACCAGCAGAGATCGGGGTTCGAACACTGAAGCTTTCTTT. Translated, it gives CATSRDRGSNTEAFF.

The CDR3 protein is CAWRKGSRTEAFF. CDR3 in DNA: TGTGCCTGGAGGAAGGGGTCTCGCACTGAAGCTTTCTTT. The chain recombines TRBV30 with TRBJ1-1, with a weak D call TRBD1 (5 bases). Trimming took 3 bases from V and 4 from J, leaving 12 bases between them. CDR1 GTSNPN and CDR2 SVGIG come from the germline V gene (reference sequence). The CDR3 runs to 13 residues.

The rearrangement uses TRBV3-1 (or the pseudogene TRBV3-2) and TRBJ2-7; TRBD2 agrees at 12 bases. This CDR3 contains 15 residues. With 4 bases clipped from V and 4 bases from J, the junction kept 5 bases outside the gene matches. The germline CDR1 and CDR2 sequences are LGHDT and YNNKEL (reference sequence). CDR3 protein: CASSRRLAGEYEQYF. The CDR3 DNA reads as TGTGCCAGCAGCCGCCGACTAGCGGGAGAATACGAGCAGTACTTC.